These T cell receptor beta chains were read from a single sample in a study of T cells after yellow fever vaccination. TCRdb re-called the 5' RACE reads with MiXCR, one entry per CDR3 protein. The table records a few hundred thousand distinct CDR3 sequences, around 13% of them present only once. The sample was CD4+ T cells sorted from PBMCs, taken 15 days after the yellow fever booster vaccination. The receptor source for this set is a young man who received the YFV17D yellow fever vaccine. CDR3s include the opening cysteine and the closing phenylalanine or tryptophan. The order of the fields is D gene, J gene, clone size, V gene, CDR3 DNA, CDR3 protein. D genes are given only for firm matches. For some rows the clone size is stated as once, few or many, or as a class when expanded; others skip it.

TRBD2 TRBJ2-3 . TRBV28 TGTGCCAGCAGTTCGGCGGGGGGGCAGGGAGATACGCACTATTTT CASSSAGGQGDTHYF
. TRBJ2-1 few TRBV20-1 TGCAGTGCTCAAACTGCCGACGAGCAGTTCTTC CSAQTADEQFF
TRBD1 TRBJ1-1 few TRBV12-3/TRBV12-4 TGTGCCAGCAGAAGGGACAGGGCGGCTGAAGCTTTCTTT CASRRDRAAEAFF
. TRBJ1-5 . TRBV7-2 TGTGCCAGCAGCCCTTTACGGGGGAATGAGGGGCCCCAGCATTTT CASSPLRGNEGPQHF
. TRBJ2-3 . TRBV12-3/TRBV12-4 TGTGCCAGCAGCTGGGACCGAACAGATACGCAGTATTTT CASSWDRTDTQYF
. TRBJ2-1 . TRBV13 TGTGCCAGCAGCTTAGAAGCCGAGCGGGTCAATGAGCAGTTCTTC CASSLEAERVNEQFF
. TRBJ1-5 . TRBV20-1 TGCAGTGCTTCTCGGGGGTCGTATAGCAATCAGCCCCAGCATTTT CSASRGSYSNQPQHF
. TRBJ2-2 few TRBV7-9 TGTGCCAGCAGCTTAGAAGGGGTCGGGGAGCTGTTTTTT CASSLEGVGELFF
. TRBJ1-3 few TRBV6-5 TGTGCCAGCAGTTACTCGAGGGGTCATGGAAACACCATATATTTT CASSYSRGHGNTIYF
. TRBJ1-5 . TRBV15 TGTGCCACCAGCGTGCCGGGTGGGCAGCCCCAGCATTTT CATSVPGGQPQHF
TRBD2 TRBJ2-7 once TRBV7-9 TGTGCCAGCAGCTTAGCGACTAGCGGGGCCACCTCCTACGAGCAGTACTTC CASSLATSGATSYEQYF
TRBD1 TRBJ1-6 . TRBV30 TGTGCTTCCGGGACAGGGGGTTCACCCCTCCACTTT CASGTGGSPLHF
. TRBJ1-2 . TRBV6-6 TGTGCCAGCAGTTACCCGGGACTGCGAAACTATGGCTACACCTTC CASSYPGLRNYGYTF
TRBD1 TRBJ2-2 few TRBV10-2 TGCGCCAGCACTAAGACAGGGGGCAGGGGCACCGGGGAGCTGTTTTTT CASTKTGGRGTGELFF
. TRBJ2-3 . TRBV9 TGTGCCAGCAGCGTTGGTGCTACCCGCACAGATACGCAGTATTTT CASSVGATRTDTQYF
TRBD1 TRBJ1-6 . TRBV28 TGTGCCAGCAGCCCGGGACAGGGGGCCTATTCACCCCTCCACTTT CASSPGQGAYSPLHF
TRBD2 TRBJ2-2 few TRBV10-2 TGCGCCAGCAGCCTCTTAGCGGGAACGAACACCGGGGAGCTGTTTTTT CASSLLAGTNTGELFF
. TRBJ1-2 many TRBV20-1 TGCAGTGCTAGAGTGAGTAGAAGATTTTATGGCTACACCTTC CSARVSRRFYGYTF
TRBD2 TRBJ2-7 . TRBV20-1 TGCAGTCTGGGACTAGCGGACTACGAGCAGTACTTC CSLGLADYEQYF
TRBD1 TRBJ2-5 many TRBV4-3 TGCGCCAGCAGCCAAGATCCCAGGGGGAGTGAGACCCAGTACTTC CASSQDPRGSETQYF
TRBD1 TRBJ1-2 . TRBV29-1 TGCAGCGTTGATGCTGGACAGGGGAGGGGGAGGAGCGGCTACACCTTC CSVDAGQGRGRSGYTF
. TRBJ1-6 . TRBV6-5 TGTGCCAGCAGTTACACGGTCAATTCACCCCTCCACTTT CASSYTVNSPLHF
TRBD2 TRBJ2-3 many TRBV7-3 TGTGCCAGCAGACAAACTAGCGGGCCGCAGTATTTT CASRQTSGPQYF
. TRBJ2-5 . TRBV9 TGTGCCAGCAGCGTAAGTAGTTCGGAGACCCAGTACTTC CASSVSSSETQYF
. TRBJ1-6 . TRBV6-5 TGTGCCAGCTCCGGGGGGAGAGAATTTTCACCCCTCCACTTT CASSGGREFSPLHF
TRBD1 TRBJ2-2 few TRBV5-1 TGCGCCAGCAGCTTCCAGGGGGATCCCACCGGGGAGCTGTTTTTT CASSFQGDPTGELFF
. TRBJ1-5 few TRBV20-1 TGCAGTGTGACTTACAGTAGCAATCAGCCCCAGCATTTT CSVTYSSNQPQHF
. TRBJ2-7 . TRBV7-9 TGTGCCAGCAGCTTGGAACTGACACCGCTCTACGAGCAGTACTTC CASSLELTPLYEQYF
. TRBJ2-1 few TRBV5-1 TGCGCCAGCAGCCTCTCGGGGAGTGACAATGAGCAGTTCTTC CASSLSGSDNEQFF
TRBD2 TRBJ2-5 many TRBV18 TGTGCCAGCTCACTTCGGACTAGCGGGGAGGGAGAGACCCAGTACTTC CASSLRTSGEGETQYF
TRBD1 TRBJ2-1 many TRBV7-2 TGTGCCAGCAGCCTAAGAACAGGGGGTGTATCAGAGCAGTTCTTC CASSLRTGGVSEQFF
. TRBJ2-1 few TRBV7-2 TGTGCCAGCAGCCGCACTATTCATGAGCAGTTCTTC CASSRTIHEQFF
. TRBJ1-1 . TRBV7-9 TGTGCCAGCAGCGCGGGACGGATGAACACTGAAGCTTTCTTT CASSAGRMNTEAFF
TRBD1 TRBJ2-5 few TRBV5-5 TGTGCCAGCAGCCAGAGGGACAGCATTCGGGAGACCCAGTACTTC CASSQRDSIRETQYF
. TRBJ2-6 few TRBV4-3 TGCGCCAGCAGCCGAGCCTCGAGGGGCACATCCGGGGCCAACGTCCTGACTTTC CASSRASRGTSGANVLTF
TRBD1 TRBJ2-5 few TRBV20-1 TGCAGTGCAACTGGACAGGGGGGGAAAGAGACCCAGTACTTC CSATGQGGKETQYF
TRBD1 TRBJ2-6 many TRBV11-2 TGTGCCAGCAGCTTCCCGCCCCGGGACAGAGGCCTCCCGGGGGCCAACGTCCTGACTTTC CASSFPPRDRGLPGANVLTF
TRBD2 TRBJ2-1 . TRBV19 TGTGCCAGTAGTATGCTAGCGGGGAACTACAATGAGCAGTTCTTC CASSMLAGNYNEQFF
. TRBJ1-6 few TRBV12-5 TGTGCTAGTGGCTTGCAGTCTCTATTAGGAAACTCCTATAATTCACCCCTCCACTTT CASGLQSLLGNSYNSPLHF
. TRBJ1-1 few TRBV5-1 TGCGCCAGCAGCTTGTCCCCCATGAACACTGAAGCTTTCTTT CASSLSPMNTEAFF
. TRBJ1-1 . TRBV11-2 TGTGCCAGCAGCTTAGCAGGGTACAGTGAAGCTTTCTTT CASSLAGYSEAFF
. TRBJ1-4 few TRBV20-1 TGCAGTGCTAGTCGGGCAGGGTCTAATGAAAAACTGTTTTTT CSASRAGSNEKLFF
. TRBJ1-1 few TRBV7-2 TGTGCCAGCAGTCCGAGACGAGTTATTAGCGGGAAGGCTGAAGCTTTCTTT CASSPRRVISGKAEAFF
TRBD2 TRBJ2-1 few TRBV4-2 TGTGCCAGCAGCCGCGAGGGACTAGCGGGGGGGGAGCAGTTCTTC CASSREGLAGGEQFF
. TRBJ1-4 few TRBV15 TGTGCCACCAGCAGAGACCTGACCCGCCTTGGTGAAAAACTGTTTTTT CATSRDLTRLGEKLFF
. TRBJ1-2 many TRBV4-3 TGCGCCAGCAGCCAAGATCGGGGGTCCTATGGCTACACCTTC CASSQDRGSYGYTF
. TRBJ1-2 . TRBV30 TGTGCCTGGAGTGTCCTATATGGCTACACCTTC CAWSVLYGYTF
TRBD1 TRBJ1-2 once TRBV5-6 TGTGCCAGCAGCAACCGGGACAGGGTCTTTGGCTACACCTTC CASSNRDRVFGYTF
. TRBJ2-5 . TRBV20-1 TGCAGTGCTAGAACGTTCGGCGAGACCCAGTACTTC CSARTFGETQYF
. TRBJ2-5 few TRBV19 TGTGCCAGTAGTTCCTCTGGACAGTTGGAGACCCAGTACTTC CASSSSGQLETQYF
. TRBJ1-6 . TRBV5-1 TGCGCCAGCAGCTTGGACCCCAGTTCACCCCTCCACTTT CASSLDPSSPLHF
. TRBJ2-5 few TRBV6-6 TGTGCCAGCAGTTACCTTGAGACCCAGTACTTC CASSYLETQYF
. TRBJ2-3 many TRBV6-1 TGTGCCAGCAGTGACATGGGGAGGAGCACAGATACGCAGTATTTT CASSDMGRSTDTQYF
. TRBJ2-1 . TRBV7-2 TGTGCCAGCAGCTTAGCCAGGTTGAATGAGCAGTTCTTC CASSLARLNEQFF
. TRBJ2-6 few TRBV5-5 TGTGCCAGCAGCTCGCTTAGACTCTCTGGGGCCAACGTCCTGACTTTC CASSSLRLSGANVLTF